One sample yielded the 2 T cell receptor beta chains listed below, sequenced in a study of cytomegalovirus exposure and HLA in healthy donors. The table came from immunoSEQ multiplex PCR; TCRdb's copy has only in-frame clones and leaves some out. Among 150,000 to 200,000 clones listed, more than 75% were seen once. Sequenced sample: PBMCs. The receptors originated from a woman aged 18-29 years in good health and CMV-seronegative.

In its sample, this clone was seen once. The rearrangement uses TRBV27 and TRBJ1-5; 9 bases line up with TRBD1. The V gene's germline CDR1 is MNHEY and CDR2 SMNVEV (reference sequence). V shed 8 bases, J shed 5 bases, and the junction held 10 bases outside the gene matches. This CDR3 is built from 15 residues. The CDR3 loop is CASGSFRQGDQPQHF. The CDR3 DNA follows: TGTGCCAGCGGATCGTTCCGACAGGGGGATCAGCCCCAGCATTTT.

The genes are TRBV4-1 and TRBJ1-1; D not resolved. CDR1 MGHRA and CDR2 YSYEKL come from the germline V gene. The V end was cut by 4 bases, the J end by 0 bases, with 15 bases between. This CDR3 is built from 16 residues. The CDR3 nucleotides are TGCGCCAGCAGCCTTACTAGTCGTCGGGTGAACACTGAAGCTTTCTTT. It is translated as CASSLTSRRVNTEAFF.